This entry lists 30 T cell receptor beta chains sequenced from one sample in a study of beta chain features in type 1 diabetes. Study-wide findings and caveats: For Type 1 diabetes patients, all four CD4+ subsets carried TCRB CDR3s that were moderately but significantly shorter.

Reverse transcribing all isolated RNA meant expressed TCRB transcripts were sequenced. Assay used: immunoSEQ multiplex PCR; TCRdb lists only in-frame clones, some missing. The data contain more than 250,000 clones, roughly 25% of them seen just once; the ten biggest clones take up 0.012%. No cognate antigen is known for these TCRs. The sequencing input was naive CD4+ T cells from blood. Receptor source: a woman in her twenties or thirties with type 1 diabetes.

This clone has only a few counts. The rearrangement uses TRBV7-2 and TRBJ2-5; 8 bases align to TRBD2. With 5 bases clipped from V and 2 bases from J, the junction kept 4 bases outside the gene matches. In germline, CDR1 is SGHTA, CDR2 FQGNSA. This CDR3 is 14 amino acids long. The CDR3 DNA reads TGTGCCAGCAGCCTAGGGACTAGGCAAGAGACCCAGTACTTC. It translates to CASSLGTRQETQYF.

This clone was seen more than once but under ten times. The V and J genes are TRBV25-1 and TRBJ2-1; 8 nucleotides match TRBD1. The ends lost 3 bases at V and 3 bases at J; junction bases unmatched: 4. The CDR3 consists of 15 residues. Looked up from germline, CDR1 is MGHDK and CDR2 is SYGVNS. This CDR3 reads CASSDRTGYYNEQFF. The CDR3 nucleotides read TGTGCCAGCAGTGATAGGACAGGGTACTACAATGAGCAGTTCTTC.

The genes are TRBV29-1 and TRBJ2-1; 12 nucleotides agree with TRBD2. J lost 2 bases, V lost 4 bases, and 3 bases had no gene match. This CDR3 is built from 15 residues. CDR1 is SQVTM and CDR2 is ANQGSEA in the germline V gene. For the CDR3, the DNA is TGCAGCGTTGTTCTAGCGGGAGGGCCCTACAATGAGCAGTTCTTC. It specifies CSVVLAGGPYNEQFF.

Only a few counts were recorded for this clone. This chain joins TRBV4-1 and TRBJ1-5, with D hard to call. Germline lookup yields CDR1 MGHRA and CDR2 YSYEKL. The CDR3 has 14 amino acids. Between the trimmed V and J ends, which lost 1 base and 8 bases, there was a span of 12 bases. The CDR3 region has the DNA TGCGCCAGCAGCCAAGCTTCGGTTTTGGAGCCCCAGCATTTT. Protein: CASSQASVLEPQHF.

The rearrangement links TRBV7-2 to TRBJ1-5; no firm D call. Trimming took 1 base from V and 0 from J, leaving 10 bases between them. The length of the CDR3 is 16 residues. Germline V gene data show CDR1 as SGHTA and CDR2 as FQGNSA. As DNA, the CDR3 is TGTGCCAGCAGCTTAGTCTCCAGTAATAGCAATCAGCCCCAGCATTTT. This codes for CASSLVSSNSNQPQHF.

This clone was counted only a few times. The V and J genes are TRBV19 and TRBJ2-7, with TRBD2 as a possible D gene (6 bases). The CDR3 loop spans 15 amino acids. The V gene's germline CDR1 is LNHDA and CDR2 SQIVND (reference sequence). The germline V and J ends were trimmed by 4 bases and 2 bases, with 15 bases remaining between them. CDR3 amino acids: CASSNPGDRAYEQYF. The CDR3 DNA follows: TGTGCCAGTAGTAACCCGGGGGACCGAGCCTACGAGCAGTACTTC.

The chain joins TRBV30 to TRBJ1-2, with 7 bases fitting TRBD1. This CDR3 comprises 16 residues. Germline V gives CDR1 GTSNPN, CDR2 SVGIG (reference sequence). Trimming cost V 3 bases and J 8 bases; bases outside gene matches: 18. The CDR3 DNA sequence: TGTGCCTGGAGGAGACCAGGGGGTTTGTCTCCCTTCGGCTACACCTTC. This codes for CAWRRPGGLSPFGYTF.

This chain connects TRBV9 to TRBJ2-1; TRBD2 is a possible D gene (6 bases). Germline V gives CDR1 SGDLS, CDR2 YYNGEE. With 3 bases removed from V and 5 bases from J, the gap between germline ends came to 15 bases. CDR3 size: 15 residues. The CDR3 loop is CASSAYSGTDNEQFF. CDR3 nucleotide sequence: TGTGCCAGCAGCGCTTATAGCGGAACGGACAATGAGCAGTTCTTC.

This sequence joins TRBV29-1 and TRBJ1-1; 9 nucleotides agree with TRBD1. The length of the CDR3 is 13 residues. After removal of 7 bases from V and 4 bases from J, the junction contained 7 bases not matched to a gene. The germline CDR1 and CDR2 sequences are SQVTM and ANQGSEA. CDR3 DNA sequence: TGCAGCGCTAAGGGACAGGGAGGCACTGAAGCTTTCTTT. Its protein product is CSAKGQGGTEAFF.

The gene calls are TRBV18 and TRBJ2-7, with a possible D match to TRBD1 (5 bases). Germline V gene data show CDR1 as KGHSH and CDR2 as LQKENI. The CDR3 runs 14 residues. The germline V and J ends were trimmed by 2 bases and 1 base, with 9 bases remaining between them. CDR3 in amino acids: CASSPAPGSYEQYF. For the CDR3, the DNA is TGTGCCAGCTCACCAGCCCCAGGGTCCTACGAGCAGTACTTC.

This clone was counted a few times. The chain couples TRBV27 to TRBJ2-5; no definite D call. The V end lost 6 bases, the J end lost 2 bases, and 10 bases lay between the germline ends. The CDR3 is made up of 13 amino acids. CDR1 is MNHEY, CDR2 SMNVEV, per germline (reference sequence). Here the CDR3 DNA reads TGTGCCAGCAGGTACCTAGGTCAAGAGACCCAGTACTTC. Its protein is CASRYLGQETQYF.

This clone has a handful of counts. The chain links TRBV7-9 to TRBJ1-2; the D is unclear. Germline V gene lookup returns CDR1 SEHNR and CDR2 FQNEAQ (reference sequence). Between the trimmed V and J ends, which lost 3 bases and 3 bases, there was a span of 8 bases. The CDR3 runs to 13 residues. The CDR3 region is CASSFVPDYGYTF. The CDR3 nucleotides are TGTGCCAGCAGCTTTGTGCCAGACTATGGCTACACCTTC.

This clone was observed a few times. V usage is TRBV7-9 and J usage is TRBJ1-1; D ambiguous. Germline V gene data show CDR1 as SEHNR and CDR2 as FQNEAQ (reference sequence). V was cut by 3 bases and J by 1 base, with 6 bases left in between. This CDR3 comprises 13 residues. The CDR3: CASSFPKNTEAFF. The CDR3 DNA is TGTGCCAGCAGCTTCCCCAAGAACACTGAAGCTTTCTTT.

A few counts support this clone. CDR3 DNA sequence: TGTGCCAGTAGGGTCGGCCCGGGGGATACGCAGTATTTT. Protein sequence: CASRVGPGDTQYF. The rearrangement uses TRBV2 and TRBJ2-3; weak D call: TRBD2 (5 bases). The germline V gene encodes CDR1 SNHLY and CDR2 FYNNEI. The CDR3 length is 13 residues. V was shortened by 9 bases and J by 6 bases, with 16 bases between the two germline ends.

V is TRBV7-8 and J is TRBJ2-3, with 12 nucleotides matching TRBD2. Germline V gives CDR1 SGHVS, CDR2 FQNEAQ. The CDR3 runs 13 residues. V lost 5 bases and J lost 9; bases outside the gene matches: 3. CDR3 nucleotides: TGTGCCAGCAGCGCCGGACTAGCGGGGACGCAGTATTTT. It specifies CASSAGLAGTQYF.

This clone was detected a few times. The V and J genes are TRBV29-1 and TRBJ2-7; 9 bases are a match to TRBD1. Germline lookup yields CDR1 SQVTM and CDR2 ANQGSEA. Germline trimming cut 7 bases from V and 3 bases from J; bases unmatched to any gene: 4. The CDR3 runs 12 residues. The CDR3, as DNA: TGCAGCGCGGGACAGGGATACTACGAGCAGTACTTC. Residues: CSAGQGYYEQYF.

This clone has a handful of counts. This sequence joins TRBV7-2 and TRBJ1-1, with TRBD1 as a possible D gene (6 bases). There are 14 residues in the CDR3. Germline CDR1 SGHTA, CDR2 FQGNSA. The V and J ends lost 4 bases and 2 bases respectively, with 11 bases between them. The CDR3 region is CASSWGGGNTEAFF. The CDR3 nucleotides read TGTGCCAGCAGCTGGGGCGGGGGCAACACTGAAGCTTTCTTT.

CDR3 bases: TGTGCCAGCAGCTCACGACTAGCGGTACCTTCGGGTGAGCAGTTCTTC. Protein sequence: CASSSRLAVPSGEQFF. This sequence joins TRBV5-5 and TRBJ2-1, with 9 positions matching TRBD2. CDR3 length: 16 amino acids. From germline, CDR1 is SGHKS and CDR2 YYEKEE (reference sequence). V lost 3 bases to trimming and J lost 9 bases; unmatched junction nucleotides: 13.

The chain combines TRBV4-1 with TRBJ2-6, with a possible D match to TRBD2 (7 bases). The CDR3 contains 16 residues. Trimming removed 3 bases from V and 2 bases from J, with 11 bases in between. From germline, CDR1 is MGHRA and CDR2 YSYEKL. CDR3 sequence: CASSQGRGAGANVLTF. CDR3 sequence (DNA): TGCGCCAGCAGCCAGGGGAGGGGGGCTGGGGCCAACGTCCTGACTTTC.

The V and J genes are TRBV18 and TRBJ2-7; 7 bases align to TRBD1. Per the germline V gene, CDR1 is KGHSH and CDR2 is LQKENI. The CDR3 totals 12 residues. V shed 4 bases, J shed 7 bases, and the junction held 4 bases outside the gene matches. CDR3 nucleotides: TGTGCCAGCTCACGCGGACAGGATGAGCAGTACTTC. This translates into CASSRGQDEQYF.

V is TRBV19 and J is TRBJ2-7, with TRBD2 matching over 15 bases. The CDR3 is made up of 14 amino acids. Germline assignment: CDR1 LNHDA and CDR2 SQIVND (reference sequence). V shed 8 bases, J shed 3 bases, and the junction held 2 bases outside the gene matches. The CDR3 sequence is CASRTSGGDYEQYF. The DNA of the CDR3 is TGTGCCAGTCGGACTAGCGGGGGGGACTACGAGCAGTACTTC.

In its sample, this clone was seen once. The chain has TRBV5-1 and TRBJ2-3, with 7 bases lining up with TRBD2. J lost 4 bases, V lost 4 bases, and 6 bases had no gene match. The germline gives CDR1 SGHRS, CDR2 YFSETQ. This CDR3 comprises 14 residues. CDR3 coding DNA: TGCGCCAGCAGCCAATCCACTAGCGCAGATACGCAGTATTTT. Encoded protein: CASSQSTSADTQYF.

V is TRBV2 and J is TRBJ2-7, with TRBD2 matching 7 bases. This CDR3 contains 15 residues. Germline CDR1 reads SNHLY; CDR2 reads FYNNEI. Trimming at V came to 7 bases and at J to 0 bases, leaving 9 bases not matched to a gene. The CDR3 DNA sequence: TGTGCCAGCATCCCAGTTAGCGGGCCCTCCTACGAGCAGTACTTC. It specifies CASIPVSGPSYEQYF.

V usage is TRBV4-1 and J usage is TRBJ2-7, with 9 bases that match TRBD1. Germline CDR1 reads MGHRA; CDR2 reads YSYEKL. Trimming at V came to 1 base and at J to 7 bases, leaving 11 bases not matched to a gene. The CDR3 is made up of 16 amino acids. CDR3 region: CASSQANRGQGGEQYF. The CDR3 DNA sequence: TGCGCCAGCAGCCAAGCAAACAGGGGGCAGGGAGGGGAGCAGTACTTC.

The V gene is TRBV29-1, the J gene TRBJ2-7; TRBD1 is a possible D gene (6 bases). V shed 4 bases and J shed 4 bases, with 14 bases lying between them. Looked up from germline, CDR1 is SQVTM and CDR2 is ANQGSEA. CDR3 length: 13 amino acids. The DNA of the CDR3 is TGCAGCGTTGTTACGACAGGATCTTACGAGCAGTACTTC. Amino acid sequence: CSVVTTGSYEQYF.

CDR3 coding DNA: TGTGCCAGCAGCTCGGGAGATTTGGAGACCCAGTACTTC. Protein: CASSSGDLETQYF. The chain links TRBV13 to TRBJ2-5, with D perhaps TRBD2 (6 bases). This CDR3 is built from 13 residues. Trimming stripped 4 bases from V and 5 bases from J, with 11 bases between. Germline assignment: CDR1 PRHDT and CDR2 FYEKMQ (reference sequence).

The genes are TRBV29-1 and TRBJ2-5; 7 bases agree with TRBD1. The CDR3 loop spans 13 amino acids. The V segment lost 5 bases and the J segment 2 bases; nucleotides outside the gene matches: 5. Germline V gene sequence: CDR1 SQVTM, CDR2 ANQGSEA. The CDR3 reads CSVQRQGQETQYF. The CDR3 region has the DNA TGCAGCGTTCAAAGACAGGGTCAAGAGACCCAGTACTTC.

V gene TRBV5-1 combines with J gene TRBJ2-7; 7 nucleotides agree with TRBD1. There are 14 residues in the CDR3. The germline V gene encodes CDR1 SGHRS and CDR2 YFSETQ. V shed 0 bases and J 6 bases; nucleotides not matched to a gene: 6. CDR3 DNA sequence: TGCGCCAGCAGCTTGGCTACGACAGGGCGCGAGCAGTACTTC. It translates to CASSLATTGREQYF.

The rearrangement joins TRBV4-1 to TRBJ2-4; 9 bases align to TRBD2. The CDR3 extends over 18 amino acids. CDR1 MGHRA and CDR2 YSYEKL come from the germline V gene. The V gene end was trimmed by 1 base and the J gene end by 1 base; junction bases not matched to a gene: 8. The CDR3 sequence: CASSQGSASGKAKNIQYF. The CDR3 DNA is TGCGCCAGCAGCCAAGGGTCAGCTAGCGGGAAGGCCAAAAACATTCAGTACTTC.

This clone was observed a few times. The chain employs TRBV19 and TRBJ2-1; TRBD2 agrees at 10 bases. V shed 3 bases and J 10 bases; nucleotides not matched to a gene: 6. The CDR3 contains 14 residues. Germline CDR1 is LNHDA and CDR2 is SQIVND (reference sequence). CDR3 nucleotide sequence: TGTGCCAGTAGTATGCTAGCGGGAGTTGAAGAGCAGTTCTTC. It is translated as CASSMLAGVEEQFF.